This T cell receptor beta chain was sequenced in a study of blood T cell repertoires in COVID-19. Overall study context: COVID-19 samples collected from the United States, Italy and Spain covered acute and convalescent phases.

In germline, CDR1 is MGHRA, CDR2 YSYEKL. This CDR3 region has 16 residues. With 6 bases clipped from V and 4 bases from J, the junction kept 10 bases outside the gene matches. This clone was seen a handful of times. Repertoires were generated with immunoSEQ multiplex PCR, while TCRdb's copy carries only in-frame clones and drops some. This repertoire shows about 110,000 clones, 65% to 80% found once; its top ten account for about 2%. The sample consisted of peripheral blood. The V call is TRBV4-1, the J call TRBJ1-5, with 9 positions matching TRBD1. The TCR sequence derives from a woman aged 40 to 55 with acute or convalescent COVID-19. Here the CDR3 DNA reads TGCGCCAGCAGTCTCGAGGGACAGGGCGGAAATCAGCCCCAGCATTTT. It encodes CASSLEGQGGNQPQHF.